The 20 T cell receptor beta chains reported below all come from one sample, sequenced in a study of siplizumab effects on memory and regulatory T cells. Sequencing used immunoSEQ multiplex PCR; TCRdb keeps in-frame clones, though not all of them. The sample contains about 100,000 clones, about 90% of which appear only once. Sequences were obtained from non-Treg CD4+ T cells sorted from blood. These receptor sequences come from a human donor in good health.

CDR3 region: CASSPPDSGANVLTF. CDR3 in DNA: TGTGCCAGCTCACCCCCGGACTCTGGGGCCAACGTCCTGACTTTC. The chain is built from TRBV18 and TRBJ2-6; D unresolved. Between the trimmed V and J ends, which lost 3 bases and 0 bases, there was a span of 6 bases. The CDR3 has 15 amino acids. Germline CDR1 reads KGHSH; CDR2 reads LQKENI. The full variable domain, in which reference TRBV18 and TRBJ2-6 provide the parts outside the CDR3, is NAGVMQNPRHLVRRRGQEARLRCSPMKGHSHVYWYRQLPEEGLKFMVYLQKENIIDESGMPKERFSAEFPKEGPSILRIQQVVRGDSAAYFCASSPPDSGANVLTFGAGSRLTVL.

Here the CDR3 reads CASSPPSTDTQYF. Here the CDR3 DNA reads TGCGCCAGCAGCCCCCCCAGCACAGATACGCAGTATTTT. The chain recombines TRBV5-1 with TRBJ2-3; D remains unclear. CDR1 is SGHRS, CDR2 YFSETQ, per germline. The V and J ends lost 4 bases and 0 bases respectively, with 6 bases between them. CDR3 length: 13 amino acids.

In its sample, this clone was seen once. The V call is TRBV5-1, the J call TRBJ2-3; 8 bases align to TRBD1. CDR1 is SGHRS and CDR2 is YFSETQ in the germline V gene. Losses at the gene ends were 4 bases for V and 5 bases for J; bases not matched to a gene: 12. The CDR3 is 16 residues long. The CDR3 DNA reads TGCGCCAGCAGCCAAAAGACAGGGGCTCGGGGAGATACGCAGTATTTT. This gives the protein CASSQKTGARGDTQYF.

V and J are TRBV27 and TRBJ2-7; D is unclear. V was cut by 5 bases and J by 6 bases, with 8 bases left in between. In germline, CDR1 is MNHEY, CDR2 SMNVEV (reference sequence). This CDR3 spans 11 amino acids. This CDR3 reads CASSRGGEQYF. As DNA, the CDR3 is TGTGCCAGCAGTCGAGGCGGCGAGCAGTACTTC.

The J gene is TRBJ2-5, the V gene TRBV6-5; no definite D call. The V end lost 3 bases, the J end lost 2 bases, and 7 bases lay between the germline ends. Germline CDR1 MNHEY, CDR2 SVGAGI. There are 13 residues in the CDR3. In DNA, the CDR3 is TGTGCCAGCAGTTATAAAGGACAAGAGACCCAGTACTTC. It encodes CASSYKGQETQYF.

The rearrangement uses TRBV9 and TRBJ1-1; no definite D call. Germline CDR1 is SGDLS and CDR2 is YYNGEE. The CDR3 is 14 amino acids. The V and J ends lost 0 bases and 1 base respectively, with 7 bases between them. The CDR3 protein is CASSVDISNTEAFF. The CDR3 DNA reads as TGTGCCAGCAGCGTAGACATATCGAACACTGAAGCTTTCTTT.

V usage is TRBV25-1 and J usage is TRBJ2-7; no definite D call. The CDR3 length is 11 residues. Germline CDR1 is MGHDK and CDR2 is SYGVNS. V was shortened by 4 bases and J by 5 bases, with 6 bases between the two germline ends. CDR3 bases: TGTGCCAGCAGTGGGCTCCACGAGCAGTACTTC. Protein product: CASSGLHEQYF.

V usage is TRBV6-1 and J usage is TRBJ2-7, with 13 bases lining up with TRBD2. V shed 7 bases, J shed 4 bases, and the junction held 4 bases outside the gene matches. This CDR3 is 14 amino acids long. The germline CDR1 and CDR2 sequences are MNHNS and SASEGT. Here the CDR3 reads CASTRTSGSYEQYF. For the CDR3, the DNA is TGTGCCAGCACCCGGACTAGCGGGAGTTACGAGCAGTACTTC.

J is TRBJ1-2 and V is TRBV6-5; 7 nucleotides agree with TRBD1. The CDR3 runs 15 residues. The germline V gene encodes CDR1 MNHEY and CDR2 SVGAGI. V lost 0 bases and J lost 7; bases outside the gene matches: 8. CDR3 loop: CASSYSQGVSVGYTF. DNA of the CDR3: TGTGCCAGCAGTTACTCCCAGGGGGTCTCGGTTGGCTACACCTTC.

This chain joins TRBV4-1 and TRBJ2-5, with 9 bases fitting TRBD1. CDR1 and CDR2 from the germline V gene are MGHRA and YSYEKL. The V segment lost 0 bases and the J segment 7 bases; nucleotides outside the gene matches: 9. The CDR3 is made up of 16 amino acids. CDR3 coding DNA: TGCGCCAGCAGCCAAGATTCGGGGACAGGGATCTCGACCCAGTACTTC. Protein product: CASSQDSGTGISTQYF.

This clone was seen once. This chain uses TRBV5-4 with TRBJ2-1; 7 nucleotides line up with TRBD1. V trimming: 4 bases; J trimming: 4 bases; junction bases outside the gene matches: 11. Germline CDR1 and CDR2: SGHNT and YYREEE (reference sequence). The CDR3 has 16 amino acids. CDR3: CASSLTPGQRYNEQFF. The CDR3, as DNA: TGTGCCAGCAGCCTAACCCCGGGACAGAGGTACAATGAGCAGTTCTTC.

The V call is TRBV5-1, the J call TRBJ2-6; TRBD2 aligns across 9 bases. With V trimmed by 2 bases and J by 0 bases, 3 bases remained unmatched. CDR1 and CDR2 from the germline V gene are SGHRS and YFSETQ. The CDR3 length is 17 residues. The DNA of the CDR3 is TGCGCCAGCAGCTTTAGCGGGGGCGACTCTGGGGCCAACGTCCTGACTTTC. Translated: CASSFSGGDSGANVLTF.

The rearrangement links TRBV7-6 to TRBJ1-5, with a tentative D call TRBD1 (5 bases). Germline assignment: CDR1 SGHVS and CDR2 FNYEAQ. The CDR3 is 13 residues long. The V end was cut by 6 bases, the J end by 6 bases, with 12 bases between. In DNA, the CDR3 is TGTGCCAGCAGTCAGGGTTATGGTCAGCCCCAGCATTTT. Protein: CASSQGYGQPQHF. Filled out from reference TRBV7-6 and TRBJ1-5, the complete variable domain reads GAGVSQSPRYKVTKRGQDVALRCDPISGHVSLYWYRQALGQGPEFLTYFNYEAQQDKSGLPNDRFSAERPEGSISTLTIQRTEQRDSAMYRCASSQGYGQPQHFGDGTRLSIL.

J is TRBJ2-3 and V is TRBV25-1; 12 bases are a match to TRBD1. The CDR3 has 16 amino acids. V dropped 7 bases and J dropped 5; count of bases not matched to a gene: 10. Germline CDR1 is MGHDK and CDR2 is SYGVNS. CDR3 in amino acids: CASNKAGQGAEDTQYF. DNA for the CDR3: TGTGCCAGCAACAAAGCGGGACAGGGGGCTGAAGATACGCAGTATTTT.

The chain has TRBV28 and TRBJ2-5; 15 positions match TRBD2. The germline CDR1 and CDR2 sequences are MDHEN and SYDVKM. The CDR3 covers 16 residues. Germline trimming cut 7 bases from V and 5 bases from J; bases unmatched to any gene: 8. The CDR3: CASTPRTSGRAETQYF. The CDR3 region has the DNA TGTGCCAGCACCCCGAGGACTAGCGGGAGGGCTGAGACCCAGTACTTC.

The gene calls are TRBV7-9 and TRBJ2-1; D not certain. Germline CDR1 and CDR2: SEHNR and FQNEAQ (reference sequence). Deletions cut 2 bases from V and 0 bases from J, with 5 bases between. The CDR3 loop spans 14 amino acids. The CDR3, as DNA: TGTGCCAGCAGCTTATCGGGCTCCTACAATGAGCAGTTCTTC. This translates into CASSLSGSYNEQFF.

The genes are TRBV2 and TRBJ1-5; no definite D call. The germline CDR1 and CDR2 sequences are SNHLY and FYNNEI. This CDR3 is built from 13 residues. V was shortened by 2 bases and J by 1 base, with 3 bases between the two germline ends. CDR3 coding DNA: TGTGCCAGCAGTGAAAGGAGCAATCAGCCCCAGCATTTT. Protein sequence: CASSERSNQPQHF.

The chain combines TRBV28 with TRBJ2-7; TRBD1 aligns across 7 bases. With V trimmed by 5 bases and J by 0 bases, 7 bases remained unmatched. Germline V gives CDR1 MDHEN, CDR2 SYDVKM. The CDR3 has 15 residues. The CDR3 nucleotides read TGTGCCAGCAGTCCCCCGACAGGGAGCTCCTACGAGCAGTACTTC. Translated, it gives CASSPPTGSSYEQYF.

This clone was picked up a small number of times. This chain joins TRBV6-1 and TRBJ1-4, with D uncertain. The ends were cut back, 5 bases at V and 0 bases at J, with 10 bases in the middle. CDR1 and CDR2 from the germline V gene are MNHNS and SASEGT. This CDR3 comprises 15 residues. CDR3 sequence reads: CASSFHDATNEKLFF. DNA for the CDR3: TGTGCCAGCAGTTTCCACGATGCAACTAATGAAAAACTGTTTTTT.

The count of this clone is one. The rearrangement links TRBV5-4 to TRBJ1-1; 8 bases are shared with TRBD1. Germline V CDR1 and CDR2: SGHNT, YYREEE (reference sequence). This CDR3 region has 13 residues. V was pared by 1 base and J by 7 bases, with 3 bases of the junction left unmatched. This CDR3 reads CASSLQGADEAFF. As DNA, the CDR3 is TGTGCCAGCAGCTTGCAGGGGGCGGATGAAGCTTTCTTT.